This T cell receptor beta chain was documented in a study of T cells in Graves' hyperthyroidism and ophthalmopathy. RNA transcripts were the template for amplifying TCR beta CDR3 regions. The primer set for the first-round RT-PCR of the TCR CDR3 was HTBI. Each CDR3 protein gets one entry after TCRdb re-called the multiplex PCR reads with MiXCR. The profile shows 300,000 or so distinct CDR3 sequences, over 15% of them singletons. This clonotype was seen repeatedly, ten times or more. Its specificity is unknown. General observations from the study: Blood held most thyroid clonotypes expanded above 0.001 frequency.

Trimming pared 1 base from V and 6 bases from J, leaving 4 bases between. CDR1 is MNHEY and CDR2 is SVGEGT in the germline V gene. CDR3 length equals 11 residues. The receptor was derived from a woman in her sixties or seventies with Graves' ophthalmopathy. The V and J genes are TRBV6-2 or TRBV6-3 and TRBJ2-7; D not resolved. The specimen was blood. CDR3 in amino acids: CASSYYSEQYF. The CDR3 DNA follows: TGTGCCAGCAGTTACTACTCCGAGCAGTACTTC.